The 20 T cell receptor beta chains below all came from one sample that was sequenced in a study of blood T cell repertoires in COVID-19. Measured with immunoSEQ multiplex PCR; TCRdb has only the in-frame clones, and not every one. The data show more than 250,000 clones, roughly 83% seen once. The specimen was peripheral blood. These receptors all stem from a man in his sixties who had recovered from COVID-19.

This chain's CDR3 is CASRLQGDPYNSPLHF. The CDR3 DNA sequence: TGTGCCAGCAGACTACAGGGCGACCCATATAATTCACCCCTCCACTTT. The chain employs TRBV27 and TRBJ1-6, with a weak D call TRBD1 (6 bases). This CDR3 comprises 16 residues. In germline, CDR1 is MNHEY, CDR2 SMNVEV (reference sequence). V lost 6 bases to trimming and J lost 4 bases, with 16 bases between them.

The gene calls are TRBV2 and TRBJ2-1, with 7 bases fitting TRBD2. Germline assignment: CDR1 SNHLY and CDR2 FYNNEI. V shed 5 bases and J 6 bases; nucleotides not matched to a gene: 7. CDR3 length: 14 residues. For the CDR3, the DNA is TGTGCCAGCAGTTGGAGCGGGACTCCCAATGAGCAGTTCTTC. Encoded protein: CASSWSGTPNEQFF.

The chain combines TRBV19 with TRBJ2-2, with a weak D call TRBD1 (5 bases). This CDR3 comprises 15 residues. Germline loops: CDR1 LNHDA, CDR2 SQIVND (reference sequence). The ends were cut back, 6 bases at V and 4 bases at J, with 15 bases in the middle. In nucleotides, the CDR3 is TGTGCCAGTAGACTTGATGGACACGGCACCGGGGAGCTGTTTTTT. Its translation is CASRLDGHGTGELFF.

The V call is TRBV19, the J call TRBJ1-2; D may be TRBD1 (5 bases). The CDR3 consists of 15 residues. Germline V lookup: CDR1 LNHDA, CDR2 SQIVND (reference sequence). Trimming pared 5 bases from V and 4 bases from J, leaving 17 bases between. The CDR3 spells CASSDRPTVSYGYTF. CDR3 bases: TGTGCCAGTAGTGACAGACCGACAGTCAGCTATGGCTACACCTTC.

The chain uses TRBV7-9 and TRBJ2-7, with D perhaps matching TRBD1 (6 bases). Per germline, CDR1 SEHNR and CDR2 FQNEAQ (reference sequence). The CDR3 extends over 14 amino acids. V gave up 5 bases and J gave up 5 bases, with 16 bases separating them. CDR3: CASSPITGWDEQYF. CDR3 DNA sequence: TGTGCCAGCAGCCCTATCACAGGGTGGGACGAGCAGTACTTC.

The chain is built from TRBV9 and TRBJ2-1; TRBD2 aligns across 16 bases. This CDR3 contains 19 residues. V was pared by 3 bases and J by 3 bases, with 9 bases of the junction left unmatched. The germline gives CDR1 SGDLS, CDR2 YYNGEE. The CDR3 sequence: CASSASGTSGRAFYNEQFF. DNA for the CDR3: TGTGCCAGCAGCGCCTCCGGGACTAGCGGGAGGGCCTTCTACAATGAGCAGTTCTTC.

V and J are TRBV19 and TRBJ2-5; tentatively, D is TRBD1 (6 bases). This CDR3 contains 15 residues. Trimming took 5 bases from V and 2 from J, leaving 15 bases between them. Per the germline V gene, CDR1 is LNHDA and CDR2 is SQIVND (reference sequence). The CDR3 DNA reads TGTGCCAGTAGTTCCAAGGGACACCGACAAGAGACCCAGTACTTC. Translating it yields CASSSKGHRQETQYF.

The chain couples TRBV5-1 to TRBJ1-1, with 9 bases identical to TRBD1. The CDR3 loop spans 14 amino acids. The J segment lost 5 bases and the V segment lost 4 bases, leaving 6 bases of the junction unmatched. Germline CDR1 and CDR2: SGHRS and YFSETQ. CDR3 residues: CASSEQGARTEAFF. The CDR3, as DNA: TGCGCCAGCAGCGAACAGGGGGCGCGAACTGAAGCTTTCTTT.

This clone was seen more than once but under ten times. The rearrangement uses TRBV19 and TRBJ1-5, with a possible D match to TRBD1 (5 bases). The germline V and J ends were trimmed by 3 bases and 5 bases, with 11 bases remaining between them. The CDR3 consists of 14 residues. Germline loops: CDR1 LNHDA, CDR2 SQIVND (reference sequence). The CDR3 is CASSIQGSYQPQHF. CDR3 DNA: TGTGCCAGTAGTATCCAGGGTTCTTATCAGCCCCAGCATTTT.

The chain couples TRBV5-5 to TRBJ2-5; possible D gene TRBD1, 6 bases. CDR1 SGHKS and CDR2 YYEKEE come from the germline V gene (reference sequence). Trimming pared 0 bases from V and 5 bases from J, leaving 14 bases between. The CDR3 consists of 15 residues. This CDR3 is CASSLGYQGMETQYF. CDR3 bases: TGTGCCAGCAGCTTGGGTTACCAGGGGATGGAGACCCAGTACTTC.

This clone was recorded a few times. The CDR3 is CASSLGGINSPLHF. In nucleotides, the CDR3 is TGTGCCAGCAGTTTGGGGGGGATTAATTCACCCCTCCACTTT. This chain uses TRBV28 with TRBJ1-6, with D possibly being TRBD1 (5 bases). CDR3 length: 14 amino acids. Deletions cut 3 bases from V and 6 bases from J, with 9 bases between. Germline-derived CDR1 and CDR2 are MDHEN and SYDVKM. The full variable domain, its missing parts supplied by reference TRBV28 and TRBJ1-6, is DVKVTQSSRYLVKRTGEKVFLECVQDMDHENMFWYRQDPGLGLRLIYFSYDVKMKEKGDIPEGYSVSREKKERFSLILESASTNQTSMYLCASSLGGINSPLHFGNGTRLTVT.

This clone occurred a few times. For the CDR3, the DNA is TGTGCCAGCAGTTTATTACTGGACTATGGCTACACCTTC. Amino acids: CASSLLLDYGYTF. The V and J genes are TRBV28 and TRBJ1-2; D gene uncertain. V was trimmed by 1 base and J by 3 bases, leaving 6 bases between them. This CDR3 is 13 amino acids long. Per the germline V gene, CDR1 is MDHEN and CDR2 is SYDVKM.

The rearrangement uses TRBV24-1 and TRBJ2-5, with D tentatively TRBD1 (6 bases). Germline CDR1 KGHDR, CDR2 SFDVKD. The V end was cut by 3 bases, the J end by 0 bases, with 13 bases between. The CDR3 has 16 residues. The CDR3 DNA reads as TGTGCCACCAGTGATGGACGACAGGCATACCAAGAGACCCAGTACTTC. This encodes CATSDGRQAYQETQYF.

The chain joins TRBV27 to TRBJ1-6; TRBD1 might be the D (5 bases). V was trimmed by 2 bases and J by 7 bases, leaving 9 bases between them. The CDR3 covers 14 residues. In germline, CDR1 is MNHEY, CDR2 SMNVEV (reference sequence). The CDR3 DNA sequence: TGTGCCAGCAGTTTAGGGGCACAGAATTCACCCCTCCACTTT. It codes for CASSLGAQNSPLHF.

The J gene is TRBJ1-5, the V gene TRBV7-2, with a possible D match to TRBD1 (5 bases). This CDR3 is built from 14 residues. The V end was cut by 5 bases, the J end by 3 bases, with 11 bases between. Germline V gives CDR1 SGHTA, CDR2 FQGNSA. The CDR3 DNA reads as TGTGCCAGCAGCCTTAACAGGAACAATCAGCCCCAGCATTTT. Protein sequence: CASSLNRNNQPQHF.

This clone was recorded a few times. The V and J genes are TRBV2 and TRBJ2-6; D is unclear. V dropped 5 bases and J dropped 1 base, with 12 bases sitting between them. Germline V gene lookup returns CDR1 SNHLY and CDR2 FYNNEI. The length of the CDR3 is 16 residues. The CDR3 DNA follows: TGTGCCAGCAGTCAATCACAGCTTTCTGGGGCCAACGTCCTGACTTTC. Translation: CASSQSQLSGANVLTF.

The J gene is TRBJ1-2, the V gene TRBV6-5; TRBD1 agrees at 8 bases. Germline V gene data show CDR1 as MNHEY and CDR2 as SVGAGI. This CDR3 has 16 residues. V shed 2 bases, J shed 0 bases, and the junction held 5 bases outside the gene matches. The CDR3 loop is CASSYLRTGSNYGYTF. The CDR3 region has the DNA TGTGCCAGCAGTTACCTACGGACAGGGTCTAACTATGGCTACACCTTC.

The sample holds a few counts of this clone. V usage is TRBV19 and J usage is TRBJ1-5; 7 nucleotides align to TRBD1. CDR1 is LNHDA, CDR2 SQIVND, per germline (reference sequence). After removal of 5 bases from V and 3 bases from J, the junction contained 7 bases not matched to a gene. CDR3 size: 15 residues. The CDR3 DNA reads as TGTGCCAGTAGTCCAGTGACAGGGAACAATCAGCCCCAGCATTTT. This translates into CASSPVTGNNQPQHF.

This rearrangement joins TRBV5-4 to TRBJ2-1; perhaps TRBD2 as D (6 bases). Trimming removed 6 bases at V and 0 bases at J, with 19 bases between. The CDR3 sequence is 17 residues long. Germline V gives CDR1 SGHNT, CDR2 YYREEE (reference sequence). DNA for the CDR3: TGTGCCAGCACCCGAGGGGCGGGACCTCACTCCTACAATGAGCAGTTCTTC. Translation: CASTRGAGPHSYNEQFF.

This rearrangement joins TRBV2 to TRBJ1-5, with 10 bases matching TRBD1. Per germline, CDR1 SNHLY and CDR2 FYNNEI. This CDR3 region has 15 residues. V was clipped by 4 bases and J by 6 bases; unmatched bases: 6. Here the CDR3 reads CASSGRTGGSQPQHF. Here the CDR3 DNA reads TGTGCCAGCAGTGGCAGGACAGGGGGGTCTCAGCCCCAGCATTTT.